One and the same sample provided the 31 T cell receptor beta chains below, sequenced in a study of monozygotic twins with cystic fibrosis. Assay: immunoSEQ multiplex PCR; the TCRdb copy retains only in-frame clones and omits some. The sample holds about 35,000 clones, more than 60% seen once. Specimen: blood. These receptor sequences come from a girl aged 10 to 17 with cystic fibrosis.

V is TRBV30 and J is TRBJ1-5, with D possibly matching TRBD1 (5 bases). Trimming removed 3 bases at V and 1 base at J, with 10 bases between. CDR3 length: 14 amino acids. CDR1 and CDR2 from the germline V gene are GTSNPN and SVGIG (reference sequence). The CDR3 DNA reads as TGTGCCTGGAGGACCCGGGGCAGCAATCAGCCCCAGCATTTT. Encoded protein: CAWRTRGSNQPQHF.

The chain joins TRBV5-6 to TRBJ2-7; TRBD1 matches at 9 bases. V was clipped by 4 bases and J by 6 bases; unmatched bases: 11. Germline-derived CDR1 and CDR2 are SGHDT and YYEEEE. This CDR3 contains 15 residues. This chain's CDR3 is CASSRTGTGKSEQYF. For the CDR3, the DNA is TGTGCCAGCAGCCGAACTGGGACAGGGAAGAGCGAGCAGTACTTC.

The J gene is TRBJ2-1, the V gene TRBV5-5; D is perhaps TRBD2 (6 bases). Per germline, CDR1 SGHKS and CDR2 YYEKEE (reference sequence). The CDR3 is made up of 15 amino acids. Trimming stripped 4 bases from V and 4 bases from J, with 15 bases between. CDR3 in amino acids: CASSLGVAGYNEQFF. DNA of the CDR3: TGTGCCAGCAGCCTGGGGGTCGCGGGGTACAATGAGCAGTTCTTC.

Only one count was recorded for this clone. This chain uses TRBV5-1 with TRBJ2-4, with TRBD2 matching 9 bases. J was trimmed by 1 base and V by 4 bases; bases with no gene match: 3. The CDR3 covers 15 residues. Germline values: CDR1 SGHRS, CDR2 YFSETQ. Here the CDR3 reads CASSLREGAKNIQYF. In DNA, the CDR3 is TGCGCCAGCAGCCTGCGGGAGGGTGCCAAAAACATTCAGTACTTC.

The chain links TRBV4-3 to TRBJ2-1, with 10 bases aligning to TRBD2. This CDR3 is built from 17 residues. Looked up from germline, CDR1 is LGHNA and CDR2 is YSLEER. V shed 3 bases, J shed 5 bases, and the junction held 10 bases outside the gene matches. CDR3 in DNA: TGCGCCAGCAGCCACGGACTAGCGGAAGTTCTGGACAATGAGCAGTTCTTC. It yields the protein CASSHGLAEVLDNEQFF.

The chain carries TRBV9 and TRBJ2-1, with 11 bases lining up with TRBD2. This CDR3 comprises 17 residues. CDR1 and CDR2 (germline): SGDLS, YYNGEE. Germline trimming cut 5 bases from V and 6 bases from J; bases unmatched to any gene: 13. CDR3 DNA sequence: TGTGCCAGCAGTGACCGTGGACTAGCGGGTAGGGGCAATGAGCAGTTCTTC. This encodes CASSDRGLAGRGNEQFF.

This clone has a handful of counts. This chain connects TRBV9 to TRBJ2-2; D is undetermined. Germline-derived CDR1 and CDR2 are SGDLS and YYNGEE. The CDR3 has 12 amino acids. The V and J ends lost 2 bases and 6 bases respectively, with 5 bases between them. In nucleotides, the CDR3 is TGTGCCAGCAGCGTGTATCCCGGGGAGCTGTTTTTT. Its protein product is CASSVYPGELFF.

The V and J genes are TRBV21-1 and TRBJ2-5; TRBD1, the table's D call, lacks a check against the DNA. TRBV21-1 constitutes a pseudogene. CDR3 length equals 19 residues. The CDR3 bases are TGTGCCAGCAGCAACACCACGGGGGACAGGGATGAGGTGGGAGAGACCCAGTACTTC. Translating it yields CASSNTTGDRDEVGETQYF.

This chain uses TRBV30 with TRBJ2-3; no definite D call. The CDR3 sequence is 14 residues long. Germline assignment: CDR1 GTSNPN and CDR2 SVGIG (reference sequence). The V end lost 3 bases, the J end lost 1 base, and 11 bases lay between the germline ends. The CDR3 DNA reads TGTGCCTGGAGCCGAGGTCCTCGCACAGATACGCAGTATTTT. Encoded protein: CAWSRGPRTDTQYF.

The rearrangement uses TRBV30 and TRBJ2-4; TRBD2 is a possible D gene (5 bases). The CDR3 is 14 residues long. V lost 0 bases, J lost 7 bases, and 13 bases lay in between. Germline CDR1 GTSNPN, CDR2 SVGIG (reference sequence). The CDR3 bases are TGTGCCTGGAGTGTAGACCTAGCCCCCAACATTCAGTACTTC. Protein product: CAWSVDLAPNIQYF.

The rearrangement joins TRBV29-1 to TRBJ1-3; TRBD1 is a possible D gene (5 bases). With 5 bases removed from V and 4 bases from J, the gap between germline ends came to 9 bases. CDR1 is SQVTM, CDR2 ANQGSEA, per germline. The CDR3 consists of 12 residues. In nucleotides, the CDR3 is TGCAGCGTTACTTCAGGGGGAAACACCATATATTTT. Protein product: CSVTSGGNTIYF.

V is TRBV4-1 and J is TRBJ1-3; TRBD1 agrees at 8 bases. This CDR3 is built from 16 residues. V was clipped by 2 bases and J by 4 bases; unmatched bases: 7. Germline V CDR1 and CDR2: MGHRA, YSYEKL. In DNA form, the CDR3 reads TGCGCCAGCAGCCAATCGGACAGGGTCAGGGGAAACACCATATATTTT. It translates to CASSQSDRVRGNTIYF.

The gene calls are TRBV4-2 and TRBJ2-3; 7 nucleotides align to TRBD1. With 3 bases clipped from V and 0 bases from J, the junction kept 6 bases outside the gene matches. The CDR3 has 16 amino acids. Germline CDR1 LGHNA, CDR2 YNFKEQ. CDR3 DNA sequence: TGTGCCAGCAGCCAGGCCCAGGGACAGAGCACAGATACGCAGTATTTT. It encodes CASSQAQGQSTDTQYF.

This chain links TRBV7-3 with TRBJ2-7; D not certain. Trimming shortened V by 4 bases and J by 2 bases, and 15 bases separated the two germline ends. CDR1 is SGHTA and CDR2 is FQGTGA in the germline V gene. The CDR3 totals 15 residues. CDR3 amino acids: CASSSHRVPTYEQYF. The CDR3, as DNA: TGTGCCAGCAGCTCCCACAGAGTTCCGACCTACGAGCAGTACTTC.

V usage is TRBV14 and J usage is TRBJ2-3, with TRBD2 identical over 9 bases. CDR1 is SGHDN and CDR2 is FVKESK in the germline V gene. The CDR3 length is 16 residues. V trimming: 3 bases; J trimming: 4 bases; junction bases outside the gene matches: 8. The CDR3 spells CASSQRREGLADTQYF. CDR3 DNA: TGTGCCAGCAGCCAGCGGCGGGAGGGCCTCGCAGATACGCAGTATTTT.

This CDR3 is CASSTNPGVWSNQPQHF. As DNA, the CDR3 is TGTGCCAGCAGTACCAACCCAGGGGTCTGGAGCAATCAGCCCCAGCATTTT. The J gene is TRBJ1-5, the V gene TRBV5-5; tentatively, D is TRBD1 (6 bases). This CDR3 spans 17 amino acids. Germline V lookup: CDR1 SGHKS, CDR2 YYEKEE (reference sequence). V was trimmed by 5 bases and J by 1 base, leaving 19 bases between them.

The chain couples TRBV29-1 to TRBJ1-1, with a tentative D call TRBD1 (6 bases). Trimming removed 3 bases at V and 4 bases at J, with 9 bases between. From germline, CDR1 is SQVTM and CDR2 ANQGSEA. This CDR3 is 12 amino acids long. This CDR3 reads CSVERGGTEAFF. For the CDR3, the DNA is TGCAGCGTTGAGAGGGGGGGCACTGAAGCTTTCTTT.

The V gene is TRBV29-1, the J gene TRBJ2-1; 9 positions match TRBD2. The junction had 10 bases not matched to a gene; V was cut back by 4 bases and J by 6 bases. The CDR3 is made up of 15 amino acids. Germline CDR1 is SQVTM and CDR2 is ANQGSEA. CDR3 sequence reads: CSVVVGLTSGNEQFF. CDR3 sequence (DNA): TGCAGCGTTGTGGTGGGTTTGACTAGCGGCAATGAGCAGTTCTTC.

This clone was seen a handful of times. The chain uses TRBV7-9 and TRBJ2-1; D is ambiguous. V lost 5 bases and J lost 15, with 20 bases in between. Germline V gene sequence: CDR1 SEHNR, CDR2 FQNEAQ (reference sequence). The CDR3 is 13 amino acids. The CDR3 DNA reads as TGTGCCAGCAGCCCCTCCGAGGCCCCGGGTTTGTTCTTC. This sequence encodes CASSPSEAPGLFF.

The rearrangement links TRBV30 to TRBJ2-7; D is unclear. The V end was cut by 3 bases, the J end by 2 bases, with 5 bases between. The germline V gene encodes CDR1 GTSNPN and CDR2 SVGIG (reference sequence). This CDR3 region has 11 residues. The CDR3 sequence: CAWSETYEQYF. DNA of the CDR3: TGTGCCTGGAGCGAAACCTACGAGCAGTACTTC.

V is TRBV7-2 and J is TRBJ2-1; TRBD1 agrees at 8 bases. CDR1 and CDR2 from the germline V gene are SGHTA and FQGNSA. This CDR3 is built from 16 residues. Trimming removed 5 bases from V and 9 bases from J; junction bases left unmatched: 15. The CDR3 loop reads CASSGRVGQGSGEQFF. CDR3 sequence (DNA): TGTGCCAGCAGCGGGAGAGTCGGACAGGGTTCCGGTGAGCAGTTCTTC.

The chain joins TRBV6-5 to TRBJ2-5; D gene unclear. The CDR3 has 13 residues. CDR1 and CDR2 (germline): MNHEY, SVGAGI. V was cut by 6 bases and J by 5 bases, with 13 bases left in between. In DNA form, the CDR3 reads TGTGCCAGCAGCCCGGTTGGACGGGAGACCCAGTACTTC. Translation gives CASSPVGRETQYF.

The chain uses TRBV6-1 and TRBJ1-5, with D hard to call. V lost 3 bases to trimming and J lost 4 bases, with 7 bases between them. In germline, CDR1 is MNHNS, CDR2 SASEGT. CDR3 size: 13 residues. The CDR3 region has the DNA TGTGCCAGCAGTGAGGGGAATAATCAGCCCCAGCATTTT. It is translated as CASSEGNNQPQHF.

This chain connects TRBV5-1 to TRBJ1-2, with D unclear. Germline values: CDR1 SGHRS, CDR2 YFSETQ. V lost 7 bases, J lost 3 bases, and 10 bases lay in between. The CDR3 has 12 amino acids. CDR3 sequence (DNA): TGCGCCAGCTCTGGAGCCCACTATGGCTACACCTTC. It is translated as CASSGAHYGYTF.

This clone was counted only a few times. This CDR3 reads CAWRLQENTEAFF. CDR3 DNA: TGTGCCTGGAGGCTCCAGGAGAACACTGAAGCTTTCTTT. This chain joins TRBV30 and TRBJ1-1; D gene unclear. Germline-derived CDR1 and CDR2 are GTSNPN and SVGIG (reference sequence). The CDR3 loop spans 13 amino acids. The V end lost 3 bases, the J end lost 1 base, and 9 bases lay between the germline ends. The entire variable domain, with the rest obtained from reference TRBV30 and TRBJ1-1, is as follows: SQTIHQWPATLVQPVGSPLSLECTVEGTSNPNLYWYRQAAGRGLQLLFYSVGIGQISSEVPQNLSASRPQDRQFILSSKKLLLSDSGFYLCAWRLQENTEAFFGQGTRLTVV.

V is TRBV5-1 and J is TRBJ2-7; 11 bases line up with TRBD2. The CDR3 loop spans 17 amino acids. The V gene end was trimmed by 3 bases and the J gene end by 1 base; junction bases not matched to a gene: 9. The germline V gene has CDR1 SGHRS and CDR2 YFSETQ. The CDR3, as DNA: TGCGCCAGCAGCTCCCCTCCTGGGACTAGCGGATCCTACGAGCAGTACTTC. Translated, it gives CASSSPPGTSGSYEQYF.

This clone was counted between two and nine times. CDR3 sequence (DNA): TGTGCCAGCAGGGACAGGGGGGTCTATGGCTACACCTTC. This gives the protein CASRDRGVYGYTF. J is TRBJ1-2 and V is TRBV6-1; 10 bases agree with TRBD1. CDR1 is MNHNS and CDR2 is SASEGT in the germline V gene. V gave up 6 bases and J gave up 4 bases; unmatched junction bases: 2. The CDR3 runs 13 residues.

The CDR3 bases are TGTGCCAGCAGCCCTCGGATGAACTATGGCTACACCTTC. Translation gives CASSPRMNYGYTF. The chain recombines TRBV9 with TRBJ1-2; D is unresolved. This CDR3 is built from 13 residues. V was trimmed by 4 bases and J by 2 bases, leaving 9 bases between them. Germline lookup yields CDR1 SGDLS and CDR2 YYNGEE.

The V call is TRBV4-3, the J call TRBJ1-2; D call uncertain. V was pared by 0 bases and J by 2 bases, with 10 bases between. The CDR3 loop spans 15 amino acids. Germline values: CDR1 LGHNA, CDR2 YSLEER. The CDR3 DNA reads TGCGCCAGCAGCCAAGATGGACCGATGAACTATGGCTACACCTTC. Translation: CASSQDGPMNYGYTF.

V and J are TRBV28 and TRBJ1-5, with TRBD1 as a possible D gene (6 bases). Trimming left V 2 bases short and J 7 bases short, with 12 bases between. The CDR3 is made up of 14 amino acids. The V gene's germline CDR1 is MDHEN and CDR2 SYDVKM. The CDR3 sequence is CASSLRPGDQPQHF. The CDR3 DNA is TGTGCCAGCAGTTTACGGCCAGGGGACCAGCCCCAGCATTTT.

The chain couples TRBV5-1 to TRBJ1-1, with D possibly TRBD1 on 5 matching bases. Germline loops: CDR1 SGHRS, CDR2 YFSETQ. Trimming cost V 2 bases and J 7 bases, with 6 bases left between them. This CDR3 is built from 11 residues. The CDR3 sequence: CASSFQGEAFF. CDR3 sequence (DNA): TGCGCCAGCAGCTTTCAGGGTGAAGCTTTCTTT.